This T cell receptor (beta chain) was retrieved from a study of T-cell reconstitution after alpha-beta-depleted transplantation in children. In germline, CDR1 is DFQATT, CDR2 SNEGSKA (reference sequence). The CDR3 is made up of 18 amino acids. Trimming at V came to 2 bases and at J to 0 bases, leaving 12 bases not matched to a gene. This sample's TCRbeta library carried unique molecular identifier barcodes. TCRdb reprocessed the PCR reads with MiXCR, giving one entry per CDR3 protein. Of around 200,000 distinct CDR3 sequences listed, about 6.3% were seen once; the top ten hold more than 2.5%. This clonotype was picked up many times.

The chain employs TRBV20-1 and TRBJ2-7; 11 bases map to TRBD2. The origin of this receptor is a human donor who donated a stem cell graft to a child with Wiskott-Aldrich syndrome. Sequencing was performed on PBMCs from the stem cell graft donor, taken from the stem cell graft. The CDR3, as DNA: TGCAGTGCTAGAATAATAGCGGGGGGGCGGGCAAGCTCCTACGAGCAGTACTTC. The encoded protein is CSARIIAGGRASSYEQYF.